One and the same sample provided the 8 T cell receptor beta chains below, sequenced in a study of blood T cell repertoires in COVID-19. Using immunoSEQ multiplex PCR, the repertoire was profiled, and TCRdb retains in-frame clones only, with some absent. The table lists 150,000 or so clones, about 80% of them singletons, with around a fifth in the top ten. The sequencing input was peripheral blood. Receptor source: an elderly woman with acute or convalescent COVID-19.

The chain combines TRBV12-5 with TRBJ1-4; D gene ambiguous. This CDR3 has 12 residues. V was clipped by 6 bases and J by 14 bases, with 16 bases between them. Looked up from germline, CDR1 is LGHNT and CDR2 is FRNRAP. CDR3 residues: CASGRIRGNLFF. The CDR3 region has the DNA TGTGCTAGTGGCCGAATAAGAGGCAACCTGTTTTTT. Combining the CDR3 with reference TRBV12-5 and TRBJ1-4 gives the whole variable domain DARVTQTPRHKVTEMGQEVTMRCQPILGHNTVFWYRQTMMQGLELLAYFRNRAPLDDSGMPKDRFSAEMPDATLATLKIQPSEPRDSAVYFCASGRIRGNLFFGSGTQLSVL.

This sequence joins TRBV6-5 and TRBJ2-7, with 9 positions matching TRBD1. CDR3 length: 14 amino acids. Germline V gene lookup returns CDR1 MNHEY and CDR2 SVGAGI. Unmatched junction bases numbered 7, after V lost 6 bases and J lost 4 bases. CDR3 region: CASRRGQGSYEQYF. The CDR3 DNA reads TGTGCCAGCAGGAGGGGACAGGGTTCTTACGAGCAGTACTTC.

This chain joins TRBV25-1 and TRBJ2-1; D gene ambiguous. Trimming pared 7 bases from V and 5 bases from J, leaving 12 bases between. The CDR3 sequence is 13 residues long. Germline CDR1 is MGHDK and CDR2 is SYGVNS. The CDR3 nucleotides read TGTGCCAGCACCATAGTTGGGCACAATGAGCAGTTCTTC. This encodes CASTIVGHNEQFF.

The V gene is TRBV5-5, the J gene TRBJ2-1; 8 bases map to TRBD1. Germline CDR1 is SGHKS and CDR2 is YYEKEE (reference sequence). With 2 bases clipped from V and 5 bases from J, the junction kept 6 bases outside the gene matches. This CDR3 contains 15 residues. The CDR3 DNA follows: TGTGCCAGCAGCTTAGGGCAGGGGGCCAACAATGAGCAGTTCTTC. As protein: CASSLGQGANNEQFF. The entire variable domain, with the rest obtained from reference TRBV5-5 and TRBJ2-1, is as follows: DAGVTQSPTHLIKTRGQQVTLRCSPISGHKSVSWYQQVLGQGPQFIFQYYEKEERGRGNFPDRFSARQFPNYSSELNVNALLLGDSALYLCASSLGQGANNEQFFGPGTRLTVL.

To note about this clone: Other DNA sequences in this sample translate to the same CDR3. CDR3 protein: CASSVAGETQYF. CDR3 sequence (DNA): TGTGCCAGCAGCGTAGCAGGAGAGACCCAGTACTTC. V is TRBV9 and J is TRBJ2-5; D not certain. The germline CDR1 and CDR2 sequences are SGDLS and YYNGEE. This CDR3 has 12 residues. Trimming removed 0 bases from V and 4 bases from J, with 4 bases in between. Full variable domain (rest looked up from reference TRBV9 and TRBJ2-5): DSGVTQTPKHLITATGQRVTLRCSPRSGDLSVYWYQQSLDQGLQFLIQYYNGEERAKGNILERFSAQQFPDLHSELNLSSLELGDSALYFCASSVAGETQYFGPGTRLLVL.

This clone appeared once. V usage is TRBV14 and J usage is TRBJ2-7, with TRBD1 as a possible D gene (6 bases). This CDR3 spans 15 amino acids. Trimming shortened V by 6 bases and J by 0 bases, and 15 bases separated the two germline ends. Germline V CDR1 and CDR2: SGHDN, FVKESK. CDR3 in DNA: TGTGCCAGCAGTTCGACAGGTGACAACTCCTACGAGCAGTACTTC. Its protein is CASSSTGDNSYEQYF.

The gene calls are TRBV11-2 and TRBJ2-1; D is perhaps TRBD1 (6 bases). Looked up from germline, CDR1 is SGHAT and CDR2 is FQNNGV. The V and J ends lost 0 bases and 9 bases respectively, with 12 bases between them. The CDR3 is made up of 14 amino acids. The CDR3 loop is CASSLDSQGSEQFF. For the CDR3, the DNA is TGTGCCAGCAGCTTAGATTCACAGGGAAGTGAGCAGTTCTTC.

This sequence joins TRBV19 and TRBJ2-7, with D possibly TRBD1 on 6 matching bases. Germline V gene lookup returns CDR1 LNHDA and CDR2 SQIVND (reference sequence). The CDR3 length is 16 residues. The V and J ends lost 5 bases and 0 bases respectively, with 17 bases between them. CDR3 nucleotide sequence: TGTGCCAGTAGTCTCGCCGCCGGGACACTCTCCTACGAGCAGTACTTC. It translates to CASSLAAGTLSYEQYF.